This T cell receptor beta chain was sequenced in a study of CXCR3-negative and CXCR3-positive naive CD8 T cells. Whole-study results and caveats: Cryopreserved cells partially lost CXCR3 expression, and fresh PBMCs were used in most assays. When CXCR3-positive naive cells were set against CXCR3-negative naive cells, the former had more hydrophobic TRB CDR3s.

The CDR3 has 13 amino acids. Per germline, CDR1 SQVTM and CDR2 ANQGSEA. This clonotype is deemed medium-sized (0.01 to 0.1%) by its frequency. Its antigen is currently unknown. Through 5' RACE with UMI labels, the TRB cDNA libraries were prepared. TCRdb reworked the 5' RACE reads into one entry per CDR3 protein, no DNA. The sample table includes about 6,000 distinct CDR3 sequences. The rearrangement joins TRBV29-1 to TRBJ2-7. The sequencing input was naive CXCR3+ CD8+ T cells from blood. As for subset: CD45RO-CCR7+CD27+CD95- naive CD8+ T cells expressing CXCR3 (TNR3+). This clonotype was obtained from a human donor in good health. Some clones in this sample may be carry-over from other donors' samples. CDR3 residues: CSVVLAVSYEQYF.